Sequencing of this T cell receptor (beta chain) was carried out in a study of blood T cells in healthy people across ages. Across the study: Template switching caught about one barcoded beta molecule for each two T cells. Study-level findings and limits: Unsorted PBMC material precluded a definitive naive versus antigen-experienced comparison.

A sample-barcoded 5' primer and a J-beta primer mix were used in a second PCR of about 7 to 12 cycles. One entry per CDR3 protein results from TCRdb running MiXCR on the 5' RACE reads. Among about 640,000 distinct CDR3 sequences, about 28% were seen once, and the ten largest hold roughly 14%. The CDR3 length is 15 residues. Germline V gives CDR1 SGHTA, CDR2 FQGNSA. The people who gave samples were healthy Caucasians from Russia, aged roughly 6 to 95. No fewer than 5.5 micrograms of total RNA were isolated from every sample. The sample holds a few counts of this clonotype. Its antigen remains unknown. This clonotype was sampled from a woman older than 75 in good health. V gene TRBV7-2 combines with J gene TRBJ2-1, with 10 nucleotides matching TRBD2. Near its end, the DNA agrees better with TRBJ2-7, so the J call may be wrong. The sequenced sample consisted of blood. Written as DNA, the CDR3 is TGTGCCAGCAGCTCACTAGCGGGGTCTTACAATGAGCAGTACTTC. This encodes CASSSLAGSYNEQYF.